This TCR beta chain was captured by sequencing in a study of blood T cell repertoires in COVID-19. Germline-derived CDR1 and CDR2 are DFQATT and SNEGSKA (reference sequence). The length of the CDR3 is 11 residues. Clones were read by immunoSEQ multiplex PCR, and TCRdb kept only the in-frame ones, dropping some. The repertoire consists of about 390,000 clones, with around nine tenths occurring once and the leading ten covering roughly 10%. This sequence was found in a woman in her 50s who had recovered from COVID-19. Sequencing input: PBMCs or T cells enriched from blood (not recorded which). The chain carries TRBV20-1 and TRBJ2-7; TRBD2 might be the D (6 bases). The CDR3 loop reads CRGSSSYEQYF. DNA of the CDR3: TGCCGGGGGTCCAGCTCCTACGAGCAGTACTTC.